This entry describes one T cell receptor beta chain. The antigen is not known. This sample was included in a study of blood T cells in healthy people across ages. This CDR3 is built from 16 residues. V was pared by 6 bases and J by 3 bases, with 21 bases between. Germline V gene data show CDR1 as KGHSH and CDR2 as LQKENI. A sample-barcoded 5' primer and a J-beta primer mix were used in a second PCR of about 7 to 12 cycles. Template switching added a 12-random-nucleotide identifier to every cDNA molecule. The yield of each sample was at least 2.5 million CDR3-containing paired-end reads. TCRdb passed the 5' RACE reads through MiXCR, listing each CDR3 protein once. The table has about 800,000 distinct CDR3 sequences, 35% to 60% seen once; the top ten hold about a sixth. The donors, healthy Caucasians from Russia, were aged 6 to 90. Study-level points and caveats: Diversity was higher, and naive CD4+ cells more numerous, in long-lived donors than in aged donors.

The receptor was isolated from a man older than 75 in good health. The chain recombines TRBV18 with TRBJ2-7; D is ambiguous. Material: blood. As DNA, the CDR3 is TGTGCCAGCTCCCCTACTAAGGGCAGGTCTGGCTACGAGCAGTACTTC. It translates to CASSPTKGRSGYEQYF.